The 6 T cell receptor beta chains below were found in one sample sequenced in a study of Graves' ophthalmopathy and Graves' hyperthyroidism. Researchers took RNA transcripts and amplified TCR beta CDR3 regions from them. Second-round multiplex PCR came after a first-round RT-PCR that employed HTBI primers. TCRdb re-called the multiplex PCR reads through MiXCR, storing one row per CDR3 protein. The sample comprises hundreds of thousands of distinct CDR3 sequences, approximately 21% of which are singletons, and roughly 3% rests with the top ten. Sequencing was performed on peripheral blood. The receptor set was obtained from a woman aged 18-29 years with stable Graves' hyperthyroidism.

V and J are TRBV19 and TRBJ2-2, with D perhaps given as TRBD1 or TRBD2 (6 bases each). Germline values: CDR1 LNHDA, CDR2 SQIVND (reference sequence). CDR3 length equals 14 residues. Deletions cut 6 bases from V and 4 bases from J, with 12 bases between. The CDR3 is CASSGGRATGELFF. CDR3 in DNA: TGTGCCAGTAGCGGGGGCAGGGCCACCGGGGAGCTGTTTTTT.

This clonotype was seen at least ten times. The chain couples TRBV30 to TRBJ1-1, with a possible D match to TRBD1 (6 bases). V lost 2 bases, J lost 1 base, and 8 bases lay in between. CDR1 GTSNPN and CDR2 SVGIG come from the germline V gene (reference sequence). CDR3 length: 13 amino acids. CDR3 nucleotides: TGTGCCTGGAGTTCGGACAGGAACACTGAAGCTTTCTTT. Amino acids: CAWSSDRNTEAFF. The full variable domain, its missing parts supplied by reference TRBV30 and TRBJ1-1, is SQTIHQWPATLVQPVGSPLSLECTVEGTSNPNLYWYRQAAGRGLQLLFYSVGIGQISSEVPQNLSASRPQDRQFILSSKKLLLSDSGFYLCAWSSDRNTEAFFGQGTRLTVV.

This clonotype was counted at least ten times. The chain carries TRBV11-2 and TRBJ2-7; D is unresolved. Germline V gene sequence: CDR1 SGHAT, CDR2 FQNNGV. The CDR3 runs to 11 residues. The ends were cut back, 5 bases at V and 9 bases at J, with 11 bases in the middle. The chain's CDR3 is CASSRQSGQYF. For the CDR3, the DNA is TGTGCCAGCAGCCGCCAGTCTGGGCAGTACTTC.

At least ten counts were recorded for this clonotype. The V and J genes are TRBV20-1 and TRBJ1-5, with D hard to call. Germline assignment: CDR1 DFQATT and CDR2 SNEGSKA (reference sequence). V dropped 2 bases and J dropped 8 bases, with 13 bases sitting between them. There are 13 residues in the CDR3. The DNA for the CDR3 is TGCAGTGCTAGAAATCGCGCGTCGGAGCCCCAGCATTTT. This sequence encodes CSARNRASEPQHF.

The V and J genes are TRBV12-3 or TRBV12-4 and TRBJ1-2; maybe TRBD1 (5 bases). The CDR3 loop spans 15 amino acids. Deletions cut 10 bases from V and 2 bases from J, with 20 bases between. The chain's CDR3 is CAIKLVGRENYGYTF. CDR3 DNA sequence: TGTGCCATCAAACTCGTCGGCAGGGAAAACTATGGCTACACCTTC.

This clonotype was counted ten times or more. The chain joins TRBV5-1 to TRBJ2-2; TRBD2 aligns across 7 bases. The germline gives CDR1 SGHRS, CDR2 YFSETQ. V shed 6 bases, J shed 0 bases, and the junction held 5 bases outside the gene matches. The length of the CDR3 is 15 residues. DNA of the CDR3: TGCGCCAGCATTCCCGGGACTACGAACACCGGGGAGCTGTTTTTT. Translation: CASIPGTTNTGELFF.